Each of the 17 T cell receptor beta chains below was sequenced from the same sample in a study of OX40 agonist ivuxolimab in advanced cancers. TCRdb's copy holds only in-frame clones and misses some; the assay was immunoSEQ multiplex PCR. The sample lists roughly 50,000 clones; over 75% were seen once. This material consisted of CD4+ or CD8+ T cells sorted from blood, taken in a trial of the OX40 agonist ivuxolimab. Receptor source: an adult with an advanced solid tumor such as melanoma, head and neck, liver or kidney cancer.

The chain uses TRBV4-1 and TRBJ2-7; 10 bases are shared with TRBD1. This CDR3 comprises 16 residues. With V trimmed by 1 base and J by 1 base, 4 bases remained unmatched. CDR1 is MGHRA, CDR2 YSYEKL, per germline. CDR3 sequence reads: CASSQADRGPSYEQYF. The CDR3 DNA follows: TGCGCCAGCAGCCAAGCCGACAGGGGGCCATCCTACGAGCAGTACTTC.

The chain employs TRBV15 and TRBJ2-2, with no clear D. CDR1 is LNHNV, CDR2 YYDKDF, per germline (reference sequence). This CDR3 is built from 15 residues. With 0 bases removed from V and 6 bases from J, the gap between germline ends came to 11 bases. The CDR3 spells CATSRDTGSAGELFF. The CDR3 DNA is TGTGCCACCAGCAGAGATACGGGTTCTGCCGGGGAGCTGTTTTTT.

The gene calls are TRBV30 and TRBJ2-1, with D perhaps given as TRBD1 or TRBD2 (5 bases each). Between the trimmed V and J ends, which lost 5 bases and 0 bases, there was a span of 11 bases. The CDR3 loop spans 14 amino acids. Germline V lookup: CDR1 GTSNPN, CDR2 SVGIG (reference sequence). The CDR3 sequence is CAWGDGSSYNEQFF. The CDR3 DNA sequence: TGTGCCTGGGGGGACGGAAGCTCCTACAATGAGCAGTTCTTC.

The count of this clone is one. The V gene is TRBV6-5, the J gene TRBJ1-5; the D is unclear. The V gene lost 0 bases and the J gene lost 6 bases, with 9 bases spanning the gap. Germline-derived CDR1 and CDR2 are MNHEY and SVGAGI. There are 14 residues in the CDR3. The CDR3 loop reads CASSYSSGRQPQHF. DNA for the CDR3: TGTGCCAGCAGTTACTCGTCGGGTCGTCAGCCCCAGCATTTT.

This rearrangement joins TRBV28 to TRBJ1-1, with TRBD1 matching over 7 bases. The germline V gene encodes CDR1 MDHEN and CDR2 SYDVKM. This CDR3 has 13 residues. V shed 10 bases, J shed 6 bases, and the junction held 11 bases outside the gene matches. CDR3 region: CATHAPDRAEAFF. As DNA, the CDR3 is TGTGCCACACACGCACCAGACAGGGCTGAAGCTTTCTTT.

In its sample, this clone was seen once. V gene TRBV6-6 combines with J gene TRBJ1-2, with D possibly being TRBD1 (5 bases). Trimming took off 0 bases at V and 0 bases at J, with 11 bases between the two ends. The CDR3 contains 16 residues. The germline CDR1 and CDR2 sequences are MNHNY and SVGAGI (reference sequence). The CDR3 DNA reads TGTGCCAGCAGTTACTCATTCCCAGGGCCTAACTATGGCTACACCTTC. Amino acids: CASSYSFPGPNYGYTF.

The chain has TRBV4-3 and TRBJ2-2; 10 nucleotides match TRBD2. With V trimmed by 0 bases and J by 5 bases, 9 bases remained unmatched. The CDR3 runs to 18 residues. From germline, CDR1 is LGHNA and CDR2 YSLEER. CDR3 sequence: CASSQEGLAGVGTGELFF. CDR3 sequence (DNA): TGCGCCAGCAGCCAAGAGGGCCTAGCGGGAGTTGGAACCGGGGAGCTGTTTTTT.

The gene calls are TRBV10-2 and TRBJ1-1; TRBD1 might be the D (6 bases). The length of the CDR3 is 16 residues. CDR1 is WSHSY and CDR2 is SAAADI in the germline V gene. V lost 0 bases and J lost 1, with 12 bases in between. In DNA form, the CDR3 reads TGCGCCAGCAGTGAGTCGGGGGACAAAGGGAACACTGAAGCTTTCTTT. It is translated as CASSESGDKGNTEAFF.

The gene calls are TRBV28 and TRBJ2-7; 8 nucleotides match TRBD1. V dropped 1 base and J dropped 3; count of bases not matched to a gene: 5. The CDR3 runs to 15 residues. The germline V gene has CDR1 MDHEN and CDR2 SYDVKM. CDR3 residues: CASSLFGTGLYEQYF. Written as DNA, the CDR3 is TGTGCCAGCAGTTTATTTGGGACAGGCCTCTACGAGCAGTACTTC. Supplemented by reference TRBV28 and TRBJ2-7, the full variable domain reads DVKVTQSSRYLVKRTGEKVFLECVQDMDHENMFWYRQDPGLGLRLIYFSYDVKMKEKGDIPEGYSVSREKKERFSLILESASTNQTSMYLCASSLFGTGLYEQYFGPGTRLTVT.

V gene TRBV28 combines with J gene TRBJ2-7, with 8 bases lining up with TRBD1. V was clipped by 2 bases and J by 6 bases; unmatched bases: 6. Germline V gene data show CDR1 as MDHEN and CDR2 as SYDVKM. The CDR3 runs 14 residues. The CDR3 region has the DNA TGTGCCAGCAGTTTACAGGGCAGGGGGCCCGAGCAGTACGTC. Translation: CASSLQGRGPEQYV.

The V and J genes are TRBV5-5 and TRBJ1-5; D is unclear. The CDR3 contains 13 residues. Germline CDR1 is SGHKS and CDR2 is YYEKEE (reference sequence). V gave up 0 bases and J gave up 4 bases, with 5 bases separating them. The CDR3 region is CASSLGTNQPQHF. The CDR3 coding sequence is TGTGCCAGCAGCTTGGGCACTAATCAGCCCCAGCATTTT. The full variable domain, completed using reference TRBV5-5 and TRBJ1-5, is DAGVTQSPTHLIKTRGQQVTLRCSPISGHKSVSWYQQVLGQGPQFIFQYYEKEERGRGNFPDRFSARQFPNYSSELNVNALLLGDSALYLCASSLGTNQPQHFGDGTRLSIL.

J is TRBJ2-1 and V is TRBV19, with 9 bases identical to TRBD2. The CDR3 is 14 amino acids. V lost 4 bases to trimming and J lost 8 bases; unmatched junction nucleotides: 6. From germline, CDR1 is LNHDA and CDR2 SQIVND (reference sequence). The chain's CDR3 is CASSTPGLAHEQFF. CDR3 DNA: TGTGCCAGTAGTACACCGGGACTAGCCCATGAGCAGTTCTTC.

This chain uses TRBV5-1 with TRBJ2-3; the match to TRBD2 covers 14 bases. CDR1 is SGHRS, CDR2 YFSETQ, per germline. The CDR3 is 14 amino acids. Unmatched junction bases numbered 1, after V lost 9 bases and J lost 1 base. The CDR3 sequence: CATGLAGGTDTQYF. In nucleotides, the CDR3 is TGCGCCACGGGACTAGCGGGGGGCACAGATACGCAGTATTTT.

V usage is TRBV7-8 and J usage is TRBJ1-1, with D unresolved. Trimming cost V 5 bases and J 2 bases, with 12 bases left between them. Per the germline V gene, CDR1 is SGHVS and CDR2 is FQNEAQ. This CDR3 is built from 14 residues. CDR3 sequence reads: CASSRRTDNTEAFF. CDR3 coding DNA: TGTGCCAGCAGCCGACGGACGGACAACACTGAAGCTTTCTTT.

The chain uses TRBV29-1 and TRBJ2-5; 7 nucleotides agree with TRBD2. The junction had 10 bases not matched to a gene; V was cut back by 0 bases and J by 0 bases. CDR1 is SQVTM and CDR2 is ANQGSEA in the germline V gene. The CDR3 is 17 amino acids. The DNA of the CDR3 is TGCAGCGTTGAAGATAGGTCCCTAGCGGTGTACCAAGAGACCCAGTACTTC. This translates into CSVEDRSLAVYQETQYF.

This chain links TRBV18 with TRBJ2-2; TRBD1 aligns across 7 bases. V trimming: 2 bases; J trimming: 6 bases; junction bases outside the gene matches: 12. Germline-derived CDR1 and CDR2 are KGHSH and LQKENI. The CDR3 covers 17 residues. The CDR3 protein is CASSPGTAMVLAGELFF. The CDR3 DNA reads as TGTGCCAGCTCACCAGGGACAGCGATGGTGTTAGCCGGGGAGCTGTTTTTT.

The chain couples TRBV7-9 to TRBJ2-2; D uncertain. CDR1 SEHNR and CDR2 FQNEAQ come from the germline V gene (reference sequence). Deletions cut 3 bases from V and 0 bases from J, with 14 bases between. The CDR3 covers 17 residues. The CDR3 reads CASSFDGSEANTGELFF. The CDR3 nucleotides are TGTGCCAGCAGCTTCGACGGAAGCGAAGCGAACACCGGGGAGCTGTTTTTT.